The clone carrying this T cell receptor (beta chain) was detected only once. Profiling relied on immunoSEQ multiplex PCR, and the TCRdb table lists in-frame clones only, not all of them. The table shows around 19,000 clones, with roughly 80% occurring only once. The data were taken from a study of control samples from healthy donors and cancer patients. V dropped 2 bases and J dropped 4; count of bases not matched to a gene: 7. The CDR3 length is 16 residues. The V gene's germline CDR1 is SEHNR and CDR2 FQNEAQ (reference sequence). Specimen: PBMCs. The sequence came from an elderly man with head and neck cancer. The rearrangement links TRBV7-9 to TRBJ2-1, with 8 bases matching TRBD2. The DNA of the CDR3 is TGTGCCAGCAGCTTACCTCGGGAGGGAAGGTACAATGAGCAGTTCTTC. This encodes CASSLPREGRYNEQFF.